The 21 T cell receptor beta chains presented below share a single source sample, sequenced in a study of OX40 agonist ivuxolimab in advanced cancers. Repertoires were generated with immunoSEQ multiplex PCR, while TCRdb's copy carries only in-frame clones and drops some. The sample shows about 80,000 clones, about nine tenths of them seen only once. Sample: CD4+ or CD8+ T cells sorted from blood, taken in a trial of the OX40 agonist ivuxolimab. These receptors originate from an adult with an advanced solid tumor such as melanoma, head and neck, liver or kidney cancer.

CDR3 sequence: CASSRGLAGMETQYF. CDR3 DNA sequence: TGTGCCAGCAGCAGGGGACTAGCGGGAATGGAGACCCAGTACTTC. The chain combines TRBV5-4 with TRBJ2-5; 13 bases map to TRBD2. The germline V gene has CDR1 SGHNT and CDR2 YYREEE (reference sequence). The CDR3 is made up of 15 amino acids. V lost 4 bases and J lost 5; bases outside the gene matches: 5.

The chain combines TRBV5-1 with TRBJ1-2, with 9 bases that match TRBD1. This CDR3 contains 15 residues. V was clipped by 3 bases and J by 2 bases; unmatched bases: 5. Per germline, CDR1 SGHRS and CDR2 YFSETQ. The CDR3 loop is CASSSSQGANYGYTF. CDR3 sequence (DNA): TGCGCCAGCAGCTCCTCACAGGGGGCAAACTATGGCTACACCTTC.

The chain uses TRBV5-4 and TRBJ2-7; 9 positions agree with TRBD1. V dropped 6 bases and J dropped 5; count of bases not matched to a gene: 6. CDR3 length: 13 residues. Germline V lookup: CDR1 SGHNT, CDR2 YYREEE (reference sequence). In DNA form, the CDR3 reads TGTGCCAGCAACCTGGACAGGGGCCACGAGCAGTACTTC. The encoded protein is CASNLDRGHEQYF.

The chain carries TRBV5-1 and TRBJ2-1; 9 bases map to TRBD1. Germline-derived CDR1 and CDR2 are SGHRS and YFSETQ. CDR3 size: 18 residues. V shed 0 bases and J 6 bases; nucleotides not matched to a gene: 13. In nucleotides, the CDR3 is TGCGCCAGCAGCTTGGCGGAGTTTTGGGACAGGGAAGGCAATGAGCAGTTCTTC. Translated, it gives CASSLAEFWDREGNEQFF.

This rearrangement joins TRBV11-3 to TRBJ2-5; D possibly corresponds to TRBD2 (6 bases). CDR3 length: 13 amino acids. CDR1 and CDR2 from the germline V gene are SGHNT and YENEEA. V gave up 5 bases and J gave up 5 bases, with 12 bases separating them. CDR3: CASSRGDLETQYF. As DNA, the CDR3 is TGTGCCAGCAGCCGCGGGGATCTGGAGACCCAGTACTTC.

The rearrangement joins TRBV27 to TRBJ2-1; TRBD2 aligns across 10 bases. There are 18 residues in the CDR3. In germline, CDR1 is MNHEY, CDR2 SMNVEV (reference sequence). V lost 5 bases, J lost 6 bases, and 16 bases stayed unmatched. CDR3 sequence (DNA): TGTGCCAGCAGTCTCTCTAGCGGGAGTACGCTTATAAGCAATGAGCAGTTCTTC. Its protein product is CASSLSSGSTLISNEQFF.

V and J are TRBV11-1 and TRBJ2-1; 7 bases map to TRBD2. The germline V gene encodes CDR1 SGHAT and CDR2 FQDESV (reference sequence). After removal of 6 bases from V and 9 bases from J, the junction contained 5 bases not matched to a gene. The CDR3 is made up of 12 amino acids. The CDR3 nucleotides read TGTGCCAGCAGTTTTGAGCGGGGTGAGCAGTTCTTC. This gives the protein CASSFERGEQFF.

The chain links TRBV6-7 to TRBJ2-2; D is perhaps TRBD1 (6 bases). TRBV6-7 is treated as an ORF (open reading frame) with a function not yet certain. V lost 2 bases, J lost 4 bases, and 17 bases lay in between. The CDR3 spans 17 residues. The CDR3 nucleotides read TGTGCCAGCAGTTACCCTCTTCGGACAGTACCCACCGGGGAGCTGTTTTTT. Translating gives CASSYPLRTVPTGELFF.

The V gene is TRBV6-5, the J gene TRBJ1-1; no clear D. The length of the CDR3 is 16 residues. Germline lookup yields CDR1 MNHEY and CDR2 SVGAGI. The germline V and J ends were trimmed by 3 bases and 0 bases, with 14 bases remaining between them. The chain's CDR3 is CASSYVGLGMNTEAFF. DNA for the CDR3: TGTGCCAGCAGTTATGTTGGCTTGGGGATGAACACTGAAGCTTTCTTT.

Points on this clone: Distinct nucleotide sequences in the sample also encode this CDR3. V and J are TRBV7-3 and TRBJ2-1, with D possibly being TRBD1 or TRBD2 (5 bases each). This CDR3 has 15 residues. In germline, CDR1 is SGHTA, CDR2 FQGTGA. Trimming cost V 2 bases and J 2 bases, with 10 bases left between them. The CDR3: CASSLEGLAYNEQFF. In DNA, the CDR3 is TGTGCCAGCAGCTTAGAGGGGCTGGCCTACAATGAGCAGTTCTTC.

The chain recombines TRBV5-4 with TRBJ1-4; no reliable D call. Deletions cut 3 bases from V and 11 bases from J, with 14 bases between. The CDR3 loop spans 13 amino acids. In germline, CDR1 is SGHNT, CDR2 YYREEE (reference sequence). CDR3 sequence reads: CASSSLEVRKLFF. CDR3 DNA sequence: TGTGCCAGCAGCTCCTTAGAGGTTAGGAAACTGTTTTTT.

The V and J genes are TRBV4-3 and TRBJ2-1; D might be TRBD1 (6 bases). Per germline, CDR1 LGHNA and CDR2 YSLEER. This CDR3 spans 15 amino acids. V was clipped by 1 base and J by 1 base, with 8 bases between them. CDR3 region: CASSQGTDSYNEQFF. In nucleotides, the CDR3 is TGCGCCAGCAGCCAAGGGACAGATTCCTACAATGAGCAGTTCTTC.

The chain carries TRBV11-3 and TRBJ2-5; D is perhaps TRBD2 (6 bases). The CDR3 has 15 residues. Trimming took 0 bases from V and 5 from J, leaving 13 bases between them. Germline CDR1 reads SGHNT; CDR2 reads YENEEA. The CDR3 sequence is CASSLEGRETETQYF. The CDR3 coding sequence is TGTGCCAGCAGCTTAGAAGGACGGGAGACGGAGACCCAGTACTTC.

This chain uses TRBV5-6 with TRBJ1-2, with 8 nucleotides matching TRBD1. The V gene's germline CDR1 is SGHDT and CDR2 YYEEEE. The CDR3 covers 12 residues. V dropped 4 bases and J dropped 6; count of bases not matched to a gene: 2. The DNA for the CDR3 is TGTGCCAGCAGCATACAGGGGGATGGCTACACCTTC. It specifies CASSIQGDGYTF.

The rearrangement uses TRBV7-2 and TRBJ2-7; no clear D gene. The V gene lost 1 base and the J gene lost 1 base, with 8 bases spanning the gap. Germline CDR1 SGHTA, CDR2 FQGNSA. The CDR3 contains 14 residues. Here the CDR3 reads CASSLGAGSYEQYF. The CDR3, as DNA: TGTGCCAGCAGCTTAGGGGCTGGTTCCTACGAGCAGTACTTC.

The J gene is TRBJ1-2, the V gene TRBV25-1, with D uncertain. V gave up 5 bases and J gave up 5 bases, with 6 bases separating them. The germline V gene encodes CDR1 MGHDK and CDR2 SYGVNS. This CDR3 comprises 11 residues. The CDR3 spells CASSNSYGYTF. CDR3 in DNA: TGTGCCAGCAGTAATTCATATGGCTACACCTTC.

In its sample, this clone was seen once. The genes are TRBV18 and TRBJ2-7; 8 bases match TRBD1. CDR3 length: 17 amino acids. V lost 2 bases and J lost 0; bases outside the gene matches: 9. Germline CDR1 is KGHSH and CDR2 is LQKENI. The CDR3, as DNA: TGTGCCAGCTCACCATCAGCCGACAGGGGCTCCTCCTACGAGCAGTACTTC. This encodes CASSPSADRGSSYEQYF.

The V gene is TRBV2, the J gene TRBJ1-6; no clear D. The CDR3 covers 11 residues. Between the trimmed V and J ends, which lost 4 bases and 10 bases, there was a span of 5 bases. Germline CDR1 is SNHLY and CDR2 is FYNNEI. The CDR3 nucleotides are TGTGCCAGCAGTGGGCCCTCACCCCTCCACTTT. It is translated as CASSGPSPLHF.

The chain uses TRBV27 and TRBJ1-1; 8 bases agree with TRBD1. Trimming took 4 bases from V and 6 from J; bases not matched to a gene: 7. Germline CDR1 is MNHEY and CDR2 is SMNVEV (reference sequence). The CDR3 sequence is 14 residues long. The CDR3 DNA reads as TGTGCCAGCAGTTCCAGGGGGCGCGGGTCTGAAGCTTTCTTT. Translation gives CASSSRGRGSEAFF.

The CDR3 spells CASSWDGRTDTQYF. The CDR3 DNA sequence: TGTGCCAGTAGTTGGGACGGACGCACAGATACGCAGTATTTT. The chain uses TRBV19 and TRBJ2-3; the D gene could be TRBD1 or TRBD2 (5 bases each). CDR1 is LNHDA and CDR2 is SQIVND in the germline V gene (reference sequence). The CDR3 runs to 14 residues. Trimming stripped 5 bases from V and 1 base from J, with 10 bases between.

V is TRBV7-9 and J is TRBJ2-5; the D is unclear. CDR3 length: 14 amino acids. Germline-derived CDR1 and CDR2 are SEHNR and FQNEAQ (reference sequence). Trimming took off 5 bases at V and 4 bases at J, with 14 bases between the two ends. The DNA of the CDR3 is TGTGCCAGCAGCCCCTCCGAAGGGCGAGAGACCCAGTACTTC. Encoded protein: CASSPSEGRETQYF.